Listed below are T cell receptor beta chains from one sample, sequenced in a study of shared clonotypes between healthy human individuals. The table came from immunoSEQ multiplex PCR; TCRdb's copy has only in-frame clones and leaves some out. The table shows approximately 2.5 million clones, with 80% to 95% occurring only once. Sequencing input: naive CD4+ T cells from PBMCs. These receptors were taken from a man between 18 and 35 years old in good health. Some clones in this sample may be carry-over from other donors' samples. Each CDR3 is given with its conserved first and last residue. D genes are given only for firm matches. Size values are once, few and many counts, or a class for expanded clones, and some rows have none.

.	TRBV11-2	TRBJ2-5	.	TGTGCCAGCAGCCTAGGGTCGGGGACCCACCAAGAGACCCAGTACTTC	CASSLGSGTHQETQYF
.	TRBV7-9	TRBJ1-2	few	TGTGCCAGCAGCACCTATGGCTACACCTTC	CASSTYGYTF
TRBD2	TRBV18	TRBJ2-7	.	TGTGCCAGCTCACCAATAGCGGGCAGGAGCTCCTACGAGCAGTACTTC	CASSPIAGRSSYEQYF
TRBD2	TRBV7-9	TRBJ2-1	.	TGTGCCAGCAGCCACAGAGGGACTAGCGGGAGACACAATGAGCAGTTCTTC	CASSHRGTSGRHNEQFF
TRBD2	TRBV4-2	TRBJ2-3	once	TGTGCCAGCAGCCAGGAGAAACTAGCGGGAGCCCCAGATACGCAGTATTTT	CASSQEKLAGAPDTQYF
TRBD2	TRBV7-8	TRBJ2-3	.	TGTGCCAGCACCACGGGAGCGGGAGGAGATACGCAGTATTTT	CASTTGAGGDTQYF
.	TRBV10-3	TRBJ2-5	once	TGTGCCATCAGTGAGTCCGGCGGCCGGGAGACCCAGTACTTC	CAISESGGRETQYF
TRBD1	TRBV25-1	TRBJ2-5	.	TGTGCCAGCAGTGAAGGGCAGGGGGCGGTTGTAGAGACCCAGTACTTC	CASSEGQGAVVETQYF
TRBD1	TRBV19	TRBJ1-5	.	TGTGCCAGCGGACAGGTTCTTAATCAGCCCCAGCATTTT	CASGQVLNQPQHF
.	TRBV5-5	TRBJ2-7	.	TGTGCCAGCAGCTTGAAGGGCTCCTACGAGCAGTACTTC	CASSLKGSYEQYF
TRBD2	TRBV5-5	TRBJ2-5	.	TGTGCCAGCAATAGCGGGAGGGGCGGTGGAGAGACCCAGTACTTC	CASNSGRGGGETQYF
TRBD1	TRBV18	TRBJ2-5	.	TGTGCCAGCTCACGGGGACAGAAAGAGACCCAGTACTTC	CASSRGQKETQYF
.	TRBV18	TRBJ2-1	once	TGTGCCAGCTCACGCGAGGGGGAAGAGCAGTTCTTC	CASSREGEEQFF
.	TRBV7-9	TRBJ2-7	.	TGTGCCAGCAGCCCGCAGAAGGGACCGTCCTACGAGCAGTACTTC	CASSPQKGPSYEQYF
.	TRBV7-2	TRBJ2-2	.	TGTGCCAGCAGCTCCAGGGGAGGGGTCCCCGGGGAGCTGTTTTTT	CASSSRGGVPGELFF
.	TRBV5-1	TRBJ2-5	.	TGCGCCAGCAGCTTAGAAGGGCCCAGAGAGACCCAGTACTTC	CASSLEGPRETQYF
.	TRBV5-1	TRBJ2-1	.	TGCGCCAGTCAAAGGCTAGGCAGCTCCTACAATGAGCAGTTCTTC	CASQRLGSSYNEQFF
.	TRBV28	TRBJ2-1	.	TGTGCCAGCAGTGCAAACAGGGTCGGCGATGAGCAGTTCTTC	CASSANRVGDEQFF
.	TRBV6-4	TRBJ1-2	.	TGTGCCAGCATAATGCACATAGGACCACACCGAGAAAAATATGGCTACACCTTC	CASIMHIGPHREKYGYTF
TRBD2	TRBV7-8	TRBJ2-7	once	TGTGCCAGCAGCTTAGCTACTAGCGGGAGGGCCTACGAGCAGTACTTC	CASSLATSGRAYEQYF
.	TRBV7-3	TRBJ2-2	.	TGTGCCAGCAGCTTAATGCGTGCCGGGGAGCTGTTTTTT	CASSLMRAGELFF
.	TRBV7-3	TRBJ2-3	once	TGTGCCAGCAGCTTAGCTAGACATACAGATACGCAGTATTTT	CASSLARHTDTQYF
TRBD2	TRBV7-3	TRBJ2-1	.	TGTGCCAGCAGCTTAAAAGGACTAGCGGGAGGGGCAGGGCAGTTCTTC	CASSLKGLAGGAGQFF